The present entry profiles one TCR beta chain with its context. Its antigen remains unidentified. The data originate from a study of cytomegalovirus exposure and HLA in healthy donors. Study conclusions and caveats: Most CMV-associated TCR beta chains were later found to appear HLA-restricted.

The PCR employed 60 Vbeta primers together with 13 Jbeta primers. Repertoires were generated with immunoSEQ multiplex PCR, while TCRdb's copy carries only in-frame clones and drops some. The table shows some 110,000 clones, with around four fifths occurring only once. CDR3 length: 14 amino acids. Germline values: CDR1 MDHEN, CDR2 SYDVKM. Deletions cut 9 bases from V and 0 bases from J, with 11 bases between. This receptor was obtained from a man aged 50 to 59 in good health and CMV-seronegative. The V gene is TRBV28, the J gene TRBJ1-4; D is unclear. The sample comprised PBMCs. CDR3 in DNA: TGTGCCAGTCATGCCGGGACAACTAATGAAAAACTGTTTTTT. It yields the protein CASHAGTTNEKLFF.